This paragraph reports one T cell receptor beta chain. Its antigen remains unknown. The junction shows a germline mismatch at one end, possibly a read error. This specimen belongs to a study of blood T cells in healthy people across ages. Study results and limitations: With unsorted PBMCs, a conclusive comparison of naive versus antigen-experienced cells was not possible. Naive T cell percentage showed a strong correlation with TCR beta diversity.

The CDR3 spans 15 residues. Germline V gene lookup returns CDR1 SEHNR and CDR2 FQNEAQ (reference sequence). Then a second PCR, running about 6 to 12 cycles, was carried out with a sample-barcoded 5' primer and a J-beta primer mix. TCRdb fed the 5' RACE reads into MiXCR, producing one record per CDR3 protein. This table has about 640,000 distinct CDR3 sequences, approximately 30% appearing once. The sequence was obtained from a woman at least 80 years old in good health. The V gene is TRBV7-9, the J gene TRBJ2-7; a possible D gene is TRBD2 (6 bases). Sequenced: blood. This chain's CDR3 is CASRLVNGSSCEQYF. The CDR3 DNA follows: TGTGCCAGCAGGCTAGTTAACGGGAGCTCCTGCGAGCAGTACTTC. The whole variable domain, filled in from reference TRBV7-9 and TRBJ2-7, reads DTGVSQNPRHKITKRGQNVTFRCDPISEHNRLYWYRQTLGQGPEFLTYFQNEAQLEKSRLLSDRFSAERPKGSFSTLEIQRTEQGDSAMYLCASRLVNGSSCEQYFGPGTRLTVT.